This TCR beta chain was retrieved from a study of cytomegalovirus exposure and HLA in healthy donors. V dropped 7 bases and J dropped 0 bases, with 16 bases sitting between them. Per germline, CDR1 LNHDA and CDR2 SQIVND (reference sequence). CDR3 size: 16 residues. This PCR relied on a set of 60 Vbeta primers and 13 Jbeta primers. Method: immunoSEQ multiplex PCR; TCRdb's copy keeps in-frame clones and lacks some. The sample contains over 150,000 clones, around four fifths of which appear only once. The TCR originated in a woman in her fifties or sixties in good health and CMV-seropositive. The chain uses TRBV19 and TRBJ1-5, with D maybe TRBD1 (6 bases). Sequenced material: PBMCs. The CDR3 protein is CASKGQGTFSNQPQHF. For the CDR3, the DNA is TGTGCCAGTAAAGGGCAGGGGACCTTTAGCAATCAGCCCCAGCATTTT.